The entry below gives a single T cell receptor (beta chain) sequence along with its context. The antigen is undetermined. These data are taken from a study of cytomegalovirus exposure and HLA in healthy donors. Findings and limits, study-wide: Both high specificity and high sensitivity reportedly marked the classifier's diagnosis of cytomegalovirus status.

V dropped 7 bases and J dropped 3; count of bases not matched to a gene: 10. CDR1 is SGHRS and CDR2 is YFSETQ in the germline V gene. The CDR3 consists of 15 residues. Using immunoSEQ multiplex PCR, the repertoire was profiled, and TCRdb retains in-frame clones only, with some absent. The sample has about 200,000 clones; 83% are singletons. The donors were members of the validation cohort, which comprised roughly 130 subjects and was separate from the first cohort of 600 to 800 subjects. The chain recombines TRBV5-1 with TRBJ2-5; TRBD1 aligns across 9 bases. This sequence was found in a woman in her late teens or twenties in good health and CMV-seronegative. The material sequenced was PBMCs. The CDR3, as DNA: TGCGCCAGCGGTCCAAGCGGGACAGGGAAAGAGACCCAGTACTTC. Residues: CASGPSGTGKETQYF.